This T cell receptor beta chain was observed in a study of cytomegalovirus exposure and HLA in healthy donors. V was trimmed by 2 bases and J by 5 bases, leaving 13 bases between them. The CDR3 loop spans 14 amino acids. The germline V gene encodes CDR1 LNHDA and CDR2 SQIVND (reference sequence). Primers included in the PCR were 60 Vbeta and 13 Jbeta primers. Repertoires were generated with immunoSEQ multiplex PCR, while TCRdb's copy carries only in-frame clones and drops some. Across 45,000 to 70,000 clones, the top ten clones capture roughly an eighth of the sample. The TCR was taken from a woman aged 25 to 45 in good health and CMV-seropositive. Sequences were obtained from PBMCs. V usage is TRBV19 and J usage is TRBJ2-7; a weak D match, TRBD2 (5 bases). CDR3 protein: CASSIQRQVNEQYF. DNA of the CDR3: TGTGCCAGTAGTATACAGCGGCAGGTTAACGAGCAGTACTTC.